The TCR beta chain described here comes from a study of PD-L1 blockade in urothelial cancer. Study-wide context: In the patient group, about 85% of the roughly 29 were males with bladder-origin urothelial cancer.

Remarks on this clone: The identical CDR3 is also encoded by other nucleotide sequences in the sample.

Sequenced by immunoSEQ multiplex PCR; TCRdb stores in-frame clones only, minus some. The sample shows about 87,000 clones, over 80% of them seen only once. Time point defined: pretreatment peripheral blood. The CDR3 consists of 13 residues. Germline-derived CDR1 and CDR2 are MDHEN and SYDVKM. Trimming took 4 bases from V and 3 from J, leaving 9 bases between them. Sequenced here: PBMCs, sampled around atezolizumab (anti-PD-L1) treatment. This TCR was sampled from a man aged 60 to 69 with urothelial cancer. The V and J genes are TRBV28 and TRBJ1-2, with D maybe TRBD1 (6 bases). This CDR3 is CASSSGTYYGYTF. In nucleotides, the CDR3 is TGTGCCAGCAGTTCCGGGACATACTATGGCTACACCTTC.